The clone carrying this T cell receptor (beta chain) was counted between two and nine times. The source of the sample is a study of T cell responses to AZD1222 COVID-19 vaccine. Profiled with immunoSEQ multiplex PCR; TCRdb holds only in-frame clones, not every one. The sample has about 120,000 clones, approximately 90% seen once; the top ten hold around 8.6%. CDR3 size: 18 residues. Germline CDR1 MGHDK, CDR2 SYGVNS. The V and J ends lost 7 bases and 1 base respectively, with 25 bases between them. The clonotype was recovered from an adult in good health. V and J are TRBV25-1 and TRBJ2-5; D is perhaps TRBD2 (7 bases). The sequences come from peripheral blood, collected on day 0 of AZD1222 vaccination. The CDR3 sequence is CASTPSRGGPIGQETQYF. CDR3 DNA: TGTGCCAGCACCCCGAGCAGGGGAGGGCCAATAGGCCAAGAGACCCAGTACTTC. Using reference TRBV25-1 and TRBJ2-5 for the parts outside the CDR3, the full variable domain is EADIYQTPRYLVIGTGKKITLECSQTMGHDKMYWYQQDPGMELHLIHYSYGVNSTEKGDLSSESTVSRIRTEHFPLTLESARPSHTSQYLCASTPSRGGPIGQETQYFGPGTRLLVL.